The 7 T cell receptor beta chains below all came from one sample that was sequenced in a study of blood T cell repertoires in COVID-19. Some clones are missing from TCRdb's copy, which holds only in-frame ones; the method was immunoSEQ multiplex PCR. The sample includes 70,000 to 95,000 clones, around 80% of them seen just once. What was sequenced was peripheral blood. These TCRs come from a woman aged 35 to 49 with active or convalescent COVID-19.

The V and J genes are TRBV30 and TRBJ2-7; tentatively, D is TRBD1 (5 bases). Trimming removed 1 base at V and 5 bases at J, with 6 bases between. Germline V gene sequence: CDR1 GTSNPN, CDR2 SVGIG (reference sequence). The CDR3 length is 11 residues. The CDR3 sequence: CAWSEGNEQYF. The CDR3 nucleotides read TGTGCCTGGAGTGAGGGGAACGAGCAGTACTTC.

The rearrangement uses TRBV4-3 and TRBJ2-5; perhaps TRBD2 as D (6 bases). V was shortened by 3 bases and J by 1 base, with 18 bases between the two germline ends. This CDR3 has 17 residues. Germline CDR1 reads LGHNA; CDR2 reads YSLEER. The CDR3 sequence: CASSQNPGEGSQETQYF. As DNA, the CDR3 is TGCGCCAGCAGCCAGAACCCGGGAGAAGGGAGCCAAGAGACCCAGTACTTC.

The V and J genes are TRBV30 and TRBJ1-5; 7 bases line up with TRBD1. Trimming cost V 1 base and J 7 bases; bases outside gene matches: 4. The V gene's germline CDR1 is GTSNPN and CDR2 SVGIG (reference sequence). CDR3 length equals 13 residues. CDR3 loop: CAWSGTGDQPQHF. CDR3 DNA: TGTGCCTGGAGTGGAACAGGGGACCAGCCCCAGCATTTT.

CDR3 amino acids: CATRPGNTYEQYF. CDR3 bases: TGTGCCACCAGGCCGGGGAATACCTACGAGCAGTACTTC. The chain couples TRBV15 to TRBJ2-7; a weak D match, TRBD2 (5 bases). The germline gives CDR1 LNHNV, CDR2 YYDKDF (reference sequence). This CDR3 comprises 13 residues. Trimming took 6 bases from V and 2 from J, leaving 11 bases between them.

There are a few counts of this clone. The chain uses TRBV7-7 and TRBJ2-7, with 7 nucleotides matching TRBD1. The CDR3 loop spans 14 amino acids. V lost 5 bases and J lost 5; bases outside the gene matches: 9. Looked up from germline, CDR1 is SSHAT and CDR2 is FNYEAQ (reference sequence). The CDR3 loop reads CASSPGDRPHEQYF. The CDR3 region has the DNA TGTGCCAGCAGCCCCGGGGACAGACCCCACGAGCAGTACTTC. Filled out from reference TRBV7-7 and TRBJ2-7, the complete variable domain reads GAGVSQSPRYKVTKRGQDVTLRCDPISSHATLYWYQQALGQGPEFLTYFNYEAQPDKSGLPSDRFSAERPEGSISTLTIQRTEQRDSAMYRCASSPGDRPHEQYFGPGTRLTVT.

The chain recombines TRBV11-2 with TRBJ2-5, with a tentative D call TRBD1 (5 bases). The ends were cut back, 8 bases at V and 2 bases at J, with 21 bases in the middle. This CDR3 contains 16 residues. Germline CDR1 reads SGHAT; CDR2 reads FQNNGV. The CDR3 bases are TGTGCCAGCCAATTCACCAGGGCCAATGTTCAAGAGACCCAGTACTTC. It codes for CASQFTRANVQETQYF.

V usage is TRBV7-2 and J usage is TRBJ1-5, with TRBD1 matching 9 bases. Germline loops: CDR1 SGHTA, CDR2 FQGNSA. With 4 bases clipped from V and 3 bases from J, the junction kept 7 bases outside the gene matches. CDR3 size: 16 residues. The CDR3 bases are TGTGCCAGCAGCTCACCGACAGGGGGATCCAATCAGCCCCAGCATTTT. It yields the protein CASSSPTGGSNQPQHF.